Presented here are 2 T cell receptor beta chains from one specimen sequenced in a study of cytomegalovirus exposure and HLA in healthy donors. Primers for the PCR totalled 60 Vbeta and 13 Jbeta. Profiling relied on immunoSEQ multiplex PCR, and the TCRdb table lists in-frame clones only, not all of them. There are 210,000 or so clones in the sample; approximately 85% occur only once, and 0.2% to 0.25% lies in the top ten. The material sequenced was PBMCs. These receptors originate from a girl aged 2 to 9 in good health and CMV-seronegative.

The chain joins TRBV30 to TRBJ2-3; D not certain. CDR1 GTSNPN and CDR2 SVGIG come from the germline V gene (reference sequence). The V end lost 3 bases, the J end lost 0 bases, and 7 bases lay between the germline ends. This CDR3 comprises 13 residues. CDR3 in DNA: TGTGCCTGGAGCCTGCGTAGCACAGATACGCAGTATTTT. This translates into CAWSLRSTDTQYF.

This chain uses TRBV5-6 with TRBJ1-6, with D hard to call. CDR1 and CDR2 from the germline V gene are SGHDT and YYEEEE. The CDR3 has 13 amino acids. V was shortened by 4 bases and J by 7 bases, with 9 bases between the two germline ends. In DNA form, the CDR3 reads TGTGCCAGCAGCCCGGTTTCGAATTCACCCCTCCACTTT. Amino acid sequence: CASSPVSNSPLHF.